The 10 T cell receptor beta chains below were found in one sample sequenced in a study of blood T cell repertoires in COVID-19. Sequencing was performed with immunoSEQ multiplex PCR; in TCRdb, only in-frame clones are kept and a portion is missing. This table has about 170,000 clones, more than 75% appearing once. The sample was peripheral blood. The receptor set was obtained from a man between 65 and 85 years old with acute or convalescent COVID-19.

This chain uses TRBV5-4 with TRBJ2-1, with 7 bases that match TRBD1. With 7 bases clipped from V and 9 bases from J, the junction kept 4 bases outside the gene matches. The germline V gene encodes CDR1 SGHNT and CDR2 YYREEE (reference sequence). The CDR3 loop spans 11 amino acids. CDR3 protein: CASHRGFEQFF. Written as DNA, the CDR3 is TGTGCCAGCCACAGGGGTTTTGAGCAGTTCTTC.

V and J are TRBV27 and TRBJ2-7; D may be TRBD1 (5 bases). Germline V gene sequence: CDR1 MNHEY, CDR2 SMNVEV (reference sequence). The V end lost 5 bases, the J end lost 0 bases, and 11 bases lay between the germline ends. The CDR3 is made up of 14 amino acids. For the CDR3, the DNA is TGTGCCAGCAGTCGACAGAGGAGCTCCTACGAGCAGTACTTC. This encodes CASSRQRSSYEQYF.

This rearrangement joins TRBV19 to TRBJ2-1; the match to TRBD2 covers 7 bases. The CDR3 runs 15 residues. CDR1 is LNHDA and CDR2 is SQIVND in the germline V gene (reference sequence). J gave up 4 bases and V 5 bases, and 8 bases lay outside the gene matches. The CDR3: CASSRGERGYNEQFF. CDR3 nucleotides: TGTGCCAGTAGTCGGGGGGAGAGAGGGTACAATGAGCAGTTCTTC.

The CDR3 DNA is TGTGCCAGTCGCGGTAACAGGTTCTACGAGCAGTACTTC. It specifies CASRGNRFYEQYF. The chain recombines TRBV6-6 with TRBJ2-7; a weak D match, TRBD1 (5 bases). The CDR3 spans 13 residues. Germline assignment: CDR1 MNHNY and CDR2 SVGAGI (reference sequence). Deletions cut 9 bases from V and 3 bases from J, with 15 bases between.

The gene calls are TRBV5-1 and TRBJ2-2; unclear D gene. The CDR3 extends over 16 amino acids. Germline values: CDR1 SGHRS, CDR2 YFSETQ. Trimming took 0 bases from V and 0 from J, leaving 9 bases between them. The DNA for the CDR3 is TGCGCCAGCAGCTTGGACTCGTTATCGAACACCGGGGAGCTGTTTTTT. Translating it yields CASSLDSLSNTGELFF.

The chain links TRBV3-1 (or the pseudogene TRBV3-2) to TRBJ2-3; 13 nucleotides agree with TRBD2. The CDR3 covers 15 residues. The J segment lost 8 bases and the V segment lost 4 bases, leaving 6 bases of the junction unmatched. In germline, CDR1 is LGHDT, CDR2 YNNKEL (reference sequence). Here the CDR3 DNA reads TGTGCCAGCAGCCCACCGGGACTAGCGGGATTTACGCAGTATTTT. This translates into CASSPPGLAGFTQYF.

Comment on this clone: One end of the junction fails to match germline, which may point to a read error. The CDR3 region is CASSFLSGGLVF. CDR3 nucleotides: TGTGCCAGCAGTTTCTTGTCGGGGGGTCTAGTTTTC. The chain is built from TRBV12-3 or TRBV12-4 and TRBJ2-7, with TRBD2 identical over 7 bases. The CDR3 covers 12 residues.

V gene TRBV6-5 combines with J gene TRBJ2-7, with TRBD1 matching 7 bases. The CDR3 totals 14 residues. Germline V gene data show CDR1 as MNHEY and CDR2 as SVGAGI. The ends lost 7 bases at V and 7 bases at J; junction bases unmatched: 13. The DNA of the CDR3 is TGTGCCAGCAAAAAGGCGACAGGGCGCGAGGAGCAGTACTTC. Protein: CASKKATGREEQYF.

The chain couples TRBV3-1 (or the pseudogene TRBV3-2) to TRBJ1-1, with D perhaps matching TRBD1 (5 bases). CDR1 and CDR2 (germline): LGHDT, YNNKEL (reference sequence). CDR3 length: 14 residues. Trimming removed 2 bases at V and 6 bases at J, with 13 bases between. The CDR3 region has the DNA TGTGCCAGCAGCCAATCCGGCCCAGGGCCTGAAGCTTTCTTT. Its protein is CASSQSGPGPEAFF.

The V gene is TRBV9, the J gene TRBJ1-2; TRBD1 aligns across 7 bases. The germline CDR1 and CDR2 sequences are SGDLS and YYNGEE. The CDR3 consists of 15 residues. The V segment lost 0 bases and the J segment 7 bases; nucleotides outside the gene matches: 9. The CDR3 is CASSVEGQYSIGYTF. CDR3 coding DNA: TGTGCCAGCAGCGTAGAGGGACAGTATTCGATTGGCTACACCTTC.